Described below is a single T cell receptor beta chain sequence and its context. Its antigen target is currently unknown. Base quality data are lacking; no much larger clone is found one base away. The germline V gene (reference sequence) gives CDR1 as SEHNR and CDR2 as FQNEAQ. Trimming takes 4 bases from V and 7 bases from J, and the germline ends sit 10 bases apart. Its CDR3 holds 13 amino acids, cysteine through phenylalanine. Only CDR3 DNA is held: 39 bases, read in frame from base 1. These data belong to a study of OX40 agonist ivuxolimab in advanced cancers. As for the study more broadly: The costimulatory receptor OX40 (CD134) was targeted by ivuxolimab, a fully human IgG2 agonistic monoclonal antibody. Peripheral TCRbeta sequencing was intended to test whether TCR sequence diversity was altered and clonal T-cell expansion was caused by ivuxolimab. Partial responses occurred in three dose-escalation patients, of whom one had hepatocellular carcinoma and two had cutaneous melanoma. The dose-escalation cohort was about 83% male with a mean age of approximately 60 years, ranging from roughly 20 to 80. The paper describes the monotherapy dose-escalation part (N of about 54 patients) of the phase I trial of ivuxolimab. Prior anti-PD-1, anti-PD-L1 or anti-CTLA-4 therapy was permitted, and 30% to 50% of dose-escalation patients had received checkpoint inhibitors. Intravenous ivuxolimab was administered to patients every 2 weeks at six dose levels: 0.01, 0.1, 0.3, 1.5, 3 and 10 mg/kg. Of the 52 patients in dose escalation, some 20 had hepatocellular carcinoma, some 15 had melanoma, 9 had renal cell carcinoma and 9 had head and neck cancer. What the work shows at the level of the full study, not this receptor alone: The antigen specificity of the peripheral T cells that underwent clonal expansion was not determined. On average, CD8+ T cells showed more expanded clones than CD4+ T cells after ivuxolimab. Low levels of normalized T-cell clonal expansion were also seen in some patients who did not respond. Partial responders in the 0.1-3.0 mg/kg groups had among the lowest normalized peripheral clonal expansion, especially among CD8+ T cells. Clonal expansion of both CD4+ and CD8+ blood T cells was observed from baseline to week 6 at doses 0.1 to 3.0 mg/kg.

Genomic DNA was extracted from sorted cells for sequencing of the TCRbeta CDR3 region. TCRbeta CDR3 regions were sequenced using the immunoSEQ Assay. The immuneACCESS repertoire file appears here via TCRdb, limited to in-frame rearrangements. These files lack a portion of the clones; in checked studies, under half of the deficit traces to unresolved V genes, and the cause of the others is not known. The sample table lists about 13,000 clones, 80% to 85% of them with a count of one. About 40% of the sample is held by the ten biggest clonotypes. The trial excluded patients who had a history of autoimmune disease or were on systemic immunosuppression. Peripheral blood for TCR sequencing was collected from all dose cohorts at baseline, on cycle 4 day 1, and on cycle 7 day 1. The samples were drawn from a first-in-human, open-label, multicenter phase I dose-escalation trial of ivuxolimab. Adults with locally advanced or metastatic melanoma, renal cell, hepatocellular, or head and neck squamous cell carcinoma were enrolled in the trial. Before TCR sequencing, CD4+ T cells and CD8+ T cells were sorted from peripheral blood as separate populations.

The receptor chain draws on TRBV7-9 and TRBJ2-2, with the identity of the D gene unclear. The sample was CD4+ or CD8+ T cells sorted from blood, taken in a trial of the OX40 agonist ivuxolimab. The source is an adult with an advanced solid tumor such as melanoma, head and neck, liver or kidney cancer. The sequenced DNA is TGTGCCAGCAGCTCCCTCAGTGGCGGGGAGCTGTTTTTT. It translates to CASSSLSGGELFF.